This T cell receptor (beta chain) was captured by sequencing in a study of T cells after yellow fever vaccination. Study observations and caveats: Weaker, the secondary response peaked sooner, at day 5 versus 15. A small proportion of clonotypes was detected in both the CD4 and CD8 compartments. Primary-vaccination clones mostly resurfaced post-booster (roughly 97% CD4, just under 90% CD8).

TCRdb re-called the 5' RACE reads through MiXCR, storing one row per CDR3 protein. The sample holds approximately 240,000 distinct CDR3 sequences, about 3.5% seen once. The CDR3 is made up of 13 amino acids. CDR1 and CDR2 from the germline V gene are SGHKS and YYEKEE (reference sequence). Between the trimmed V and J ends, which lost 7 bases and 7 bases, there was a span of 15 bases. Many counts were recorded for this clonotype. The antigen is unknown. This receptor was identified in a man aged 18 to 30 who received the YFV17D yellow fever vaccine. The chain recombines TRBV5-5 with TRBJ1-5; D is undetermined. The input for sequencing was PBMCs, taken 15 days after the yellow fever booster vaccination. The CDR3 DNA reads as TGTGCCAGCGGGGAAAGGGTAGGCCAGCCCCAGCATTTT. Amino acids: CASGERVGQPQHF.